Listed below are T cell receptor beta chains from one sample, sequenced in a study of cytomegalovirus exposure and HLA in healthy donors. Sequencing was performed with immunoSEQ multiplex PCR; in TCRdb, only in-frame clones are kept and a portion is missing. The sample records 110,000 or so clones, 88% being singletons. The sequenced sample was PBMCs. These receptor sequences come from a man younger than 35 in good health and CMV-seropositive. CDR3s include the opening cysteine and the closing phenylalanine or tryptophan. D genes are given only for firm matches. Size is stated for part of the rows, as once, few or many counts, or as a class when the clone is expanded.

>12|-|TRBV2|-|TRBJ1-5
TGTGCCAGCAGTGCCGGTAATCAGCCCCAGCATTTT
CASSAGNQPQHF
>17|-|TRBV4-2|-|TRBJ2-3
TGTGCCAGCAGCCAAGAGACGGGTGCGGCGGGCACAGATACGCAGTATTTT
CASSQETGAAGTDTQYF
>16|once|TRBV21-1|-|TRBJ1-5
TGTGCCAGCAGCAGTCCTCGAGGGGGAAGCAATCAGCCCCAGCATTTT
CASSSPRGGSNQPQHF
>15|few|TRBV6-4|TRBD2|TRBJ2-3
TGTGCCAGCAGTGACTCGAGCGGGGGCACAGATACGCAGTATTTT
CASSDSSGGTDTQYF
>13|-|TRBV5-6|TRBD1|TRBJ2-7
TGTGCCAGCACCAACAGGGGATACTACGAGCAGTACTTC
CASTNRGYYEQYF
>14|-|TRBV6-6|-|TRBJ1-1
TGTGCCAGCAGTTACCTAACGGGGAAAGATGAAGCTTTCTTT
CASSYLTGKDEAFF
>15|-|TRBV15|-|TRBJ2-7
TGTGCCACCAGCGCCACCACAGGGCCCCGCGACGAGCAGTACTTC
CATSATTGPRDEQYF
>14|-|TRBV30|TRBD1|TRBJ2-1
TGTGCCTGGAGGCCCGGGACAGGGGACAATGAGCAGTTCTTC
CAWRPGTGDNEQFF
>18|-|TRBV7-9|TRBD2|TRBJ2-3
TGTGCCAGCAGCCTCCCCCCTCGACTAGCGGGGGGGGCTGATACGCAGTATTTT
CASSLPPRLAGGADTQYF
>14|-|TRBV10-3|-|TRBJ2-1
TGTGCCATCAGTGAGACTAGCTCCTACAATGAGCAGTTCTTC
CAISETSSYNEQFF
>12|-|TRBV9|-|TRBJ1-1
TGTGCCAGCAGCTCGGGGTGGACTGAAGCTTTCTTT
CASSSGWTEAFF
>15|-|TRBV6-1|-|TRBJ1-2
TGTGCCAGCAGTCGAGGATTGACAGGACGGGACGGCTACACCTTC
CASSRGLTGRDGYTF
>13|-|TRBV7-8|-|TRBJ2-1
TGTGCCAGCAGGGGCGACAGTAACAATGAGCAGTTCTTC
CASRGDSNNEQFF
>14|-|TRBV27|-|TRBJ1-6
TGTGCCAGCAGCCCACGGACTCACTTTTCACCCCTCCACTTT
CASSPRTHFSPLHF
>15|-|TRBV6-1|TRBD1|TRBJ2-1
TGTGCCAGCAGTTCAGGGACAGGGGTGTTCAATGAGCAGTTCTTC
CASSSGTGVFNEQFF
>15|-|TRBV11-2|-|TRBJ2-7
TGTGCCAGCAGCTTATGGCAGGGAACAAATTACGAGCAGTACTTC
CASSLWQGTNYEQYF
>14|-|TRBV5-1|-|TRBJ2-5
TGCGCCAGCAGCTTGGGACAGCTCCAAGAGACCCAGTACTTC
CASSLGQLQETQYF
>12|-|TRBV11-2|-|TRBJ1-6
TGTGCCAGCAGCTCCGTTTATTCACCCCTCCACTTT
CASSSVYSPLHF
>15|once|TRBV10-3|TRBD2|TRBJ2-1
TGTGCCATCAGCACACTAGCGGGCACCTACAATGAGCAGTTCTTC
CAISTLAGTYNEQFF
>15|-|TRBV5-1|-|TRBJ1-5
TGCGCCAGCAGCCCCGGACACCTTAGCAATCAGCCCCAGCATTTT
CASSPGHLSNQPQHF
>12|-|TRBV28|TRBD1|TRBJ1-2
TGTGCCAGCAGCATGGACAGGCGAGGCTACACCTTC
CASSMDRRGYTF
>13|-|TRBV2|-|TRBJ2-5
TGTGCCAGCGGGGTACTAGTTTCCGAGACCCAGTACTTC
CASGVLVSETQYF